The 18 T cell receptor beta chains given below trace back to one sample, sequenced in a study of blood T cells in healthy people across ages. A J-beta primer mix and a sample-barcoded 5' primer were used in a second PCR of about 7 to 12 cycles. TCRdb re-derived calls from the 5' RACE reads in MiXCR, one entry per CDR3 protein. The repertoire holds 1.5 million to 2 million distinct CDR3 sequences, roughly 32% seen once, with 11% in the top ten. Sequenced input: blood. Source of these receptors: a woman in her thirties in good health.

This clonotype occurred a few times. The chain joins TRBV9 to TRBJ2-5; D gene ambiguous. Per the germline V gene, CDR1 is SGDLS and CDR2 is YYNGEE. Deletions cut 0 bases from V and 2 bases from J, with 8 bases between. This CDR3 is 14 amino acids long. CDR3 residues: CASSVDGPQETQYF. The CDR3 DNA follows: TGTGCCAGCAGCGTAGACGGGCCACAAGAGACCCAGTACTTC.

The chain recombines TRBV20-1 with TRBJ2-7; 9 nucleotides align to TRBD1. The CDR3 loop spans 15 amino acids. CDR1 and CDR2 (germline): DFQATT, SNEGSKA (reference sequence). Trimming took 0 bases from V and 3 from J; bases not matched to a gene: 6. CDR3 amino acids: CSARDQGTGLYEQYF. The CDR3, as DNA: TGCAGTGCTAGAGATCAGGGGACAGGGCTCTACGAGCAGTACTTC.

This clonotype was detected a few times. The V call is TRBV29-1, the J call TRBJ2-5; 10 bases are shared with TRBD1. Trimming cost V 4 bases and J 4 bases; bases outside gene matches: 6. Per germline, CDR1 SQVTM and CDR2 ANQGSEA. The CDR3 has 14 amino acids. The CDR3 DNA is TGCAGCGTTGTTAGGGACAGGGGTCGAGAGACCCAGTACTTC. This gives the protein CSVVRDRGRETQYF.

The rearrangement joins TRBV28 to TRBJ2-7, with 13 bases matching TRBD2. CDR1 is MDHEN, CDR2 SYDVKM, per germline. The CDR3 totals 17 residues. The V and J ends lost 6 bases and 4 bases, in that order; junction bases with no gene match: 12. The CDR3 DNA is TGTGCCAGCAGCCGAGGGACTAGCGGGACTTATCCTTACGAGCAGTACTTC. Translating gives CASSRGTSGTYPYEQYF.

The chain links TRBV5-1 to TRBJ2-3; D unclear. The germline V and J ends were trimmed by 0 bases and 7 bases, with 6 bases remaining between them. CDR1 is SGHRS and CDR2 is YFSETQ in the germline V gene. The CDR3 length is 12 residues. Written as DNA, the CDR3 is TGCGCCAGCAGCTTGGATCAGCATACGCAGTATTTT. This translates into CASSLDQHTQYF.

This clonotype has only a few counts. The J gene is TRBJ2-5, the V gene TRBV6-6; TRBD2 might be the D (6 bases). V was cut by 8 bases and J by 0 bases, with 16 bases left in between. The CDR3 is 15 residues long. From germline, CDR1 is MNHNY and CDR2 SVGAGI (reference sequence). CDR3 amino acids: CASGTEAEYQETQYF. The CDR3 bases are TGTGCCAGCGGGACTGAGGCTGAGTACCAAGAGACCCAGTACTTC.

This clonotype was seen more than once but under ten times. This sequence joins TRBV20-1 and TRBJ2-1; 10 bases match TRBD2. The CDR3 is 15 amino acids. V lost 5 bases and J lost 8; bases outside the gene matches: 12. Germline V CDR1 and CDR2: DFQATT, SNEGSKA (reference sequence). In DNA form, the CDR3 reads TGCAGTGCTTCTCTAGCGGGAGTTTTAGGTGATGAGCAGTTCTTC. This codes for CSASLAGVLGDEQFF.

V and J are TRBV30 and TRBJ2-7; the D is unclear. V shed 1 base and J shed 2 bases, with 6 bases lying between them. The CDR3 consists of 12 residues. The germline gives CDR1 GTSNPN, CDR2 SVGIG (reference sequence). The CDR3 coding sequence is TGTGCCTGGAGTGGTCCTCCCTACGAGCAGTACTTC. Encoded protein: CAWSGPPYEQYF. The variable domain in full, with the rest retrieved from reference TRBV30 and TRBJ2-7, is SQTIHQWPATLVQPVGSPLSLECTVEGTSNPNLYWYRQAAGRGLQLLFYSVGIGQISSEVPQNLSASRPQDRQFILSSKKLLLSDSGFYLCAWSGPPYEQYFGPGTRLTVT.

This clonotype was recorded a few times. The rearrangement uses TRBV4-1 and TRBJ2-1, with 7 bases aligning to TRBD1. After removal of 0 bases from V and 7 bases from J, the junction contained 6 bases not matched to a gene. The CDR3 extends over 15 amino acids. The germline CDR1 and CDR2 sequences are MGHRA and YSYEKL. The CDR3 DNA sequence: TGCGCCAGCAGCCAAGATTCAAAGGGGGCGAATGAGCAGTTCTTC. Encoded protein: CASSQDSKGANEQFF.

Worth noting for this clonotype: Compared with germline, one end of the junction differs, possibly owing to a read error. CDR3 amino acids: CASTPEGSFYSEQFF. CDR3 nucleotides: TGTGCCAGCACCCCCGAGGGCTCCTTCTACAGTGAGCAGTTCTTC. J is TRBJ2-1 and V is TRBV11-2, with D tentatively TRBD2 (5 bases). Germline V gene data show CDR1 as SGHAT and CDR2 as FQNNGV. The CDR3 runs 15 residues. Looking up the rest from reference TRBV11-2 and TRBJ2-1 gives the full variable domain: EAGVAQSPRYKIIEKRQSVAFWCNPISGHATLYWYQQILGQGPKLLIQFQNNGVVDDSQLPKDRFSAERLKGVDSTLKIQPAKLEDSAVYLCASTPEGSFYSEQFFGPGTRLTVL.

This clonotype turned up a few times. V and J are TRBV4-2 and TRBJ2-6; a weak D match, TRBD2 (5 bases). CDR3 size: 17 residues. V lost 0 bases and J lost 5, with 14 bases in between. Germline V lookup: CDR1 LGHNA, CDR2 YNFKEQ. The CDR3 loop is CASSQDEGSTWANVLTF. CDR3 nucleotide sequence: TGTGCCAGCAGCCAAGATGAGGGATCCACTTGGGCCAACGTCCTGACTTTC.

A word on this clonotype: With a much larger clone just one base away, this may be a read error. The rearrangement links TRBV29-1 to TRBJ2-1; a weak D match, TRBD1 (6 bases). The length of the CDR3 is 16 residues. Per the germline V gene, CDR1 is SQVTM and CDR2 is ANQGSEA. The CDR3 reads CSVEVGHQKPYNEQFF. CDR3 DNA sequence: TGCAGCGTCGAAGTGGGACATCAAAAGCCCTACAATGAGCAGTTCTTC.

This clonotype was observed a few times. The chain has TRBV5-1 and TRBJ1-1; TRBD1 is a possible D gene (5 bases). This CDR3 contains 11 residues. V was trimmed by 7 bases and J by 4 bases, leaving 8 bases between them. Germline V lookup: CDR1 SGHRS, CDR2 YFSETQ. The CDR3 here is CASGTGTEAFF. CDR3 DNA: TGCGCCAGCGGGACGGGCACTGAAGCTTTCTTT. The whole variable domain, filled in from reference TRBV5-1 and TRBJ1-1, reads KAGVTQTPRYLIKTRGQQVTLSCSPISGHRSVSWYQQTPGQGLQFLFEYFSETQRNKGNFPGRFSGRQFSNSRSEMNVSTLELGDSALYLCASGTGTEAFFGQGTRLTVV.

The gene calls are TRBV21-1 and TRBJ1-5. TRBV21-1 is tagged as a pseudogene. The CDR3 contains 14 residues. In DNA, the CDR3 is TGTGCCAGCAGCTGGGAGGACGGAGATCAGCCCCAGCATTTT. This codes for CASSWEDGDQPQHF.

This clonotype has a single count. The chain uses TRBV27 and TRBJ2-1; no clear D gene. Trimming took off 2 bases at V and 8 bases at J, with 19 bases between the two ends. Germline V CDR1 and CDR2: MNHEY, SMNVEV (reference sequence). This CDR3 is built from 16 residues. The CDR3 reads CASSLGSGRKVDEQFF. Here the CDR3 DNA reads TGTGCCAGCAGTTTAGGGTCGGGCAGGAAGGTCGATGAGCAGTTCTTC.

The chain combines TRBV14 with TRBJ2-1; D is ambiguous. The ends were cut back, 0 bases at V and 9 bases at J, with 15 bases in the middle. The CDR3 covers 15 residues. Germline lookup yields CDR1 SGHDN and CDR2 FVKESK. CDR3 in amino acids: CASSQDMPRSAEQFF. CDR3 DNA sequence: TGTGCCAGCAGCCAAGATATGCCCCGATCGGCTGAGCAGTTCTTC.

This clonotype was seen more than once but under ten times. The chain joins TRBV7-9 to TRBJ2-6; D gene unclear. CDR1 SEHNR and CDR2 FQNEAQ come from the germline V gene (reference sequence). Trimming took 3 bases from V and 1 from J, leaving 7 bases between them. The CDR3 totals 15 residues. The CDR3 is CASSFSISGANVLTF. In DNA, the CDR3 is TGTGCCAGCAGCTTCTCCATATCTGGGGCCAACGTCCTGACTTTC.

This clonotype was observed a few times. The chain is built from TRBV20-1 and TRBJ2-1, with D perhaps matching TRBD1 (5 bases). CDR3 size: 13 residues. V was clipped by 4 bases and J by 0 bases, with 7 bases between them. CDR1 is DFQATT, CDR2 SNEGSKA, per germline (reference sequence). The DNA for the CDR3 is TGCAGTGCTATCAGGGACTCCTACAATGAGCAGTTCTTC. Its translation: CSAIRDSYNEQFF.